This T cell receptor (beta chain) was observed in a study of early T cells in non-severe SARS-CoV-2 infection (dated by TCRdb to 2020 to 2022). Concerning the study at large: Because TCR sequencing relied on bulk RNA taken from unsorted whole blood, pairing of alpha and beta chains was not possible.

Trimming costs V 5 bases and J 0 bases, and their ends lie 13 bases apart. Reading from cysteine to phenylalanine, the CDR3 counts 15 amino acids. The kept DNA is CDR3 alone, 45 bases in frame from the first base. From the germline V gene, CDR1 is MNHNS and CDR2 is SASEGT. What the authors observed across the whole study: VDJdb matching was skewed toward anti-spike CD8 responses and likely underestimated virus-specific expansions, missing private and CD4 specificities.

Receptor amplification or capture employed 5' RACE. Sequenced on a NextSeq 500. Unique molecular identifiers were attached to individual cDNA molecules in the TCR library protocol so that sequencing error and PCR bias could be corrected. Sequencing covered both TCR alpha and beta chains, and within each sample the abundances of alpha and beta sequences were tightly co-correlated. Per the source publication's procedure: V gene, J gene and CDR3 annotation of TCR sequences was performed with Decombinator V4. Expanded TCRs were defined as changing significantly between any two time points under a Poisson model with p below 0.0001. TCR abundances were normalised to the total number of TCRs sequenced per sample and were expressed as counts per million. MAIT TCRs were defined by TRAV1-2 paired with TRAJ12, TRAJ20 or TRAJ33, and iNKT TCRs by TRAV10 paired with TRAJ18. VDJdb, accessed 1 November 2021, was searched for CMV, EBV and SARS-CoV-2 annotated TCRs, with TCRs annotated for multiple antigens excluded. TCRdb trimmed public reads at Q25 via fastp, called clones via MiXCR and kept in-frame beta chains. Rows matching on CDR3 protein sequence are summarized as one entry with the most common DNA and genes. For this entry, the V and J calls and clone size follow TCRdb and not the study's own pipeline. The sample has some 45,000 distinct CDR3 sequences on record, 3% to 4% of them singletons. Together, the top ten hold roughly 3% of the sample.

The sample holds many counts of this clonotype. What antigen it recognizes has not been identified. No qualities accompany the bases; no much larger clone lies one base away. This was a case-control study nested in a cohort of healthcare workers in London, UK, who had nasopharyngeal swab PCR tests and blood samples taken every week. Healthcare workers were recruited during the week of the UK lockdown, between 23 and 31 March 2020, and followed weekly for up to roughly 15 weeks. The rearrangement joined TRBV6-1 to TRBJ1-1; no D gene call is confident. The specimen was whole blood. This TCR was recovered from an adult who was a healthcare worker with PCR-confirmed SARS-CoV-2 infection or an uninfected control (not recorded which). The nucleotides are TGTGCCAGCAGTTTGCTGTCCGGGGTGAACACTGAAGCTTTCTTT. Its protein is CASSLLSGVNTEAFF.